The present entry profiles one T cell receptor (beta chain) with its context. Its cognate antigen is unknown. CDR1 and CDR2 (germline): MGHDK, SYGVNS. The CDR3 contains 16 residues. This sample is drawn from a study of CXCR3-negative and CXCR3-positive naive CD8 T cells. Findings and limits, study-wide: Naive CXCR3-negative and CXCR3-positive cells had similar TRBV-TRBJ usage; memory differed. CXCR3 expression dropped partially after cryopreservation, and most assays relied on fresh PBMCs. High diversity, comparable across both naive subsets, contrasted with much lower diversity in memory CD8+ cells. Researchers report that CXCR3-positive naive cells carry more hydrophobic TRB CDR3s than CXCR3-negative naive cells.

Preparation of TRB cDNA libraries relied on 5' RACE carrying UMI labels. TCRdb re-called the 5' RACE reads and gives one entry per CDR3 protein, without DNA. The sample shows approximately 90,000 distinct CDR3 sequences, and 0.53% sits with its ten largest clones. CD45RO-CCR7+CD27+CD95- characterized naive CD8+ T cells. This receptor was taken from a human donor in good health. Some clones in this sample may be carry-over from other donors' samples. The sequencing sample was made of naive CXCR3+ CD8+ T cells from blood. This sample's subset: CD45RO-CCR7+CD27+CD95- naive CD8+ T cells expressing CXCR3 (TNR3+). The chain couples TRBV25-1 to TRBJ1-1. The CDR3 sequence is CASRPPTGGSSSEAFF.